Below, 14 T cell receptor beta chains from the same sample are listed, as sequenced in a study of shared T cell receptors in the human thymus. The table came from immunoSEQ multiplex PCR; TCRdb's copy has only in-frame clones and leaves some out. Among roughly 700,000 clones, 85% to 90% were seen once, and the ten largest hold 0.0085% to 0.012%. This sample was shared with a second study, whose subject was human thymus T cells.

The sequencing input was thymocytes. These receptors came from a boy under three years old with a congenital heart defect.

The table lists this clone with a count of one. The CDR3 nucleotides are TGTGCCACCCGGACTAGCCCCTACAATGAGCAGTTCTTC. This sequence encodes CATRTSPYNEQFF. The chain recombines TRBV5-5 with TRBJ2-1; 8 bases map to TRBD2. Germline loops: CDR1 SGHKS, CDR2 YYEKEE (reference sequence). The CDR3 has 13 amino acids. With V trimmed by 9 bases and J by 2 bases, 4 bases remained unmatched.

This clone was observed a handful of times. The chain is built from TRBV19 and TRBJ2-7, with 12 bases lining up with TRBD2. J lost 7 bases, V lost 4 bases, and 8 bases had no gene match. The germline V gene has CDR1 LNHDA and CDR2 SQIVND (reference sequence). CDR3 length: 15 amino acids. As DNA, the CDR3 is TGTGCCAGTAGTACCGGACTAGCGGGGACTAGGGAGCAGTACTTC. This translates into CASSTGLAGTREQYF.

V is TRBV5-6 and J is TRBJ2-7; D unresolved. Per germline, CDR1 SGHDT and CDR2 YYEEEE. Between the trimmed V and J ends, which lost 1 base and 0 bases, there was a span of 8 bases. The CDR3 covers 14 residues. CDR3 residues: CASSLRRSSYEQYF. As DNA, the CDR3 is TGTGCCAGCAGCTTGCGACGGAGCTCCTACGAGCAGTACTTC.

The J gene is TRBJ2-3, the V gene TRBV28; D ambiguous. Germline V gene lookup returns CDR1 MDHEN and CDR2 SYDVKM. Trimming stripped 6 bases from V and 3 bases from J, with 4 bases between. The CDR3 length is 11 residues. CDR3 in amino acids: CASSKTDTQYF. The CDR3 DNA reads TGTGCCAGCAGCAAAACAGATACGCAGTATTTT.

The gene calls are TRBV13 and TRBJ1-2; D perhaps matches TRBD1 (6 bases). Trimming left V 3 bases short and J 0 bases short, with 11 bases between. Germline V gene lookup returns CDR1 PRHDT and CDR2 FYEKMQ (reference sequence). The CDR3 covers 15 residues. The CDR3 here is CASSFGQTPNYGYTF. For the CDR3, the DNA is TGTGCCAGCAGCTTCGGACAGACGCCTAACTATGGCTACACCTTC. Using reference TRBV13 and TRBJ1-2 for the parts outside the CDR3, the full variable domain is AAGVIQSPRHLIKEKRETATLKCYPIPRHDTVYWYQQGPGQDPQFLISFYEKMQSDKGSIPDRFSAQQFSDYHSELNMSSLELGDSALYFCASSFGQTPNYGYTFGSGTRLTVV.

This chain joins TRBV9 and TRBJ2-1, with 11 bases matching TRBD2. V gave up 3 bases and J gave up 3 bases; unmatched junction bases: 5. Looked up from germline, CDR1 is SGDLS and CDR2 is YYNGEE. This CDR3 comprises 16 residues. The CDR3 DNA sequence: TGTGCCAGCAGCGGAAAGACTAGCGGGAACTACAATGAGCAGTTCTTC. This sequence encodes CASSGKTSGNYNEQFF. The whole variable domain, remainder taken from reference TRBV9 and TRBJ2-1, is DSGVTQTPKHLITATGQRVTLRCSPRSGDLSVYWYQQSLDQGLQFLIQYYNGEERAKGNILERFSAQQFPDLHSELNLSSLELGDSALYFCASSGKTSGNYNEQFFGPGTRLTVL.

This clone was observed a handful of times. The CDR3, as DNA: TGCGCCAGCAGCGACAAGACAGGGGGCGGGCACTCTGGGGCCAACGTCCTGACTTTC. As protein: CASSDKTGGGHSGANVLTF. This chain connects TRBV10-2 to TRBJ2-6; the match to TRBD1 covers 10 bases. Per the germline V gene, CDR1 is WSHSY and CDR2 is SAAADI. The ends lost 6 bases at V and 0 bases at J; junction bases unmatched: 11. This CDR3 comprises 19 residues.

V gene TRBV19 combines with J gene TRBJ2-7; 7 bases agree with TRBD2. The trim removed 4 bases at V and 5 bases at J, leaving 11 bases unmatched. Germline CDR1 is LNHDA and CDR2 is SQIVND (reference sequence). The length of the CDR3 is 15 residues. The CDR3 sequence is CASSTRGRERDEQYF. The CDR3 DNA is TGTGCCAGTAGTACCCGGGGGAGGGAACGAGACGAGCAGTACTTC.

DNA for the CDR3: TGTGCCAGCAGTCCGGTGGGGCAGTTAGACTACGAGCAGTACTTC. Its translation is CASSPVGQLDYEQYF. J is TRBJ2-7 and V is TRBV6-1; D is perhaps TRBD1 (5 bases). Germline V gene lookup returns CDR1 MNHNS and CDR2 SASEGT. V shed 5 bases and J shed 3 bases, with 17 bases lying between them. This CDR3 region has 15 residues.

CDR3 in DNA: TGTGCCAGCAGTGAAAGGGGAAGGGGGAATGGAAACACCATATATTTT. This encodes CASSERGRGNGNTIYF. The chain is built from TRBV6-1 and TRBJ1-3, with D perhaps matching TRBD1 (6 bases). V lost 2 bases to trimming and J lost 3 bases, with 14 bases between them. The CDR3 is 16 amino acids. The germline V gene has CDR1 MNHNS and CDR2 SASEGT.

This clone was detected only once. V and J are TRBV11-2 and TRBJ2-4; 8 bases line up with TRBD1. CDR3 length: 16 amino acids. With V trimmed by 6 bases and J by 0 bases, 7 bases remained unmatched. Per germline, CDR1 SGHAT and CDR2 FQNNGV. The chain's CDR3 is CASSSGQGLAKNIQYF. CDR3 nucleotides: TGTGCCAGCAGTTCTGGACAGGGCCTAGCCAAAAACATTCAGTACTTC.

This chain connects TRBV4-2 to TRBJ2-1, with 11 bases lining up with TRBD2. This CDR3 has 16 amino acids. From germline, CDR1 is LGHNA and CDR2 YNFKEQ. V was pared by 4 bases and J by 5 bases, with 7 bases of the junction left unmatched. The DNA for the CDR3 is TGTGCCAGCAGCCCCCCGGGACTAGCGGAAAACAATGAGCAGTTCTTC. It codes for CASSPPGLAENNEQFF.

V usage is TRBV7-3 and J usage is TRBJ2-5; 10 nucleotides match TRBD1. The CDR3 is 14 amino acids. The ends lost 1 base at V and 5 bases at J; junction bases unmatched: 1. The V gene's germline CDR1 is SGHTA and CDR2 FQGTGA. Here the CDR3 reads CASSLKGQGETQYF. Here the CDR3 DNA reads TGTGCCAGCAGCTTAAAGGGACAGGGGGAGACCCAGTACTTC.

CDR3 sequence reads: CASSFKGRGPDTQYF. CDR3 nucleotides: TGTGCCAGCAGCTTTAAAGGGAGGGGCCCAGATACGCAGTATTTT. The chain carries TRBV11-3 and TRBJ2-3; 7 bases fit TRBD2. The V gene end was trimmed by 3 bases and the J gene end by 4 bases; junction bases not matched to a gene: 7. The CDR3 runs to 15 residues. Germline V gives CDR1 SGHNT, CDR2 YENEEA.